This T cell receptor (beta chain) comes out of a study of neurological immune-mediated disorders. The CDR3 totals 14 residues. Trimming removed 0 bases from V and 4 bases from J, with 8 bases in between. From germline, CDR1 is SGHRS and CDR2 YFSETQ. This clonotype has more than one count but fewer than ten. Time point given: longitudinal time-point 3. With 10-nucleotide random UMIs included, cDNA was synthesized by 5'RACE. TCRdb analysed the 5' RACE reads with MiXCR anew, one entry per CDR3 protein. The sample consists of 53,000 or so distinct CDR3 sequences, roughly 8.4% of them appearing once. Source material: PBMCs. The V call is TRBV5-1, the J call TRBJ2-1; tentative D call: TRBD2 (5 bases). The TCR originated in a woman between 40 and 50 years old in good health. Here the CDR3 DNA reads TGCGCCAGCAGCTTGGTGAGCGGATACAATGAGCAGTTCTTC. As protein: CASSLVSGYNEQFF.